What follows are 10 T cell receptor beta chains derived from one specimen sequenced in a study of breast tumors, draining lymph nodes, adjacent tissues. From the multiplex PCR reads, TCRdb called clonotypes with MiXCR, one entry per CDR3 protein. The sample comprises about 13,000 distinct CDR3 sequences, about three fifths of which are singletons, and about half rests with the top ten. Material for sequencing was tumor-adjacent breast tissue. These receptors were collected from a female donor with breast cancer. Some clones in this sample may be carry-over from other donors' samples.

The chain combines TRBV12-3 or TRBV12-4 with TRBJ2-7; 12 positions match TRBD2. The trim removed 5 bases at V and 3 bases at J, leaving 23 bases unmatched. The CDR3 runs 21 residues. The CDR3 spells CASSKVPGLAGPNPRHYEQYF. The CDR3 region has the DNA TGTGCCAGCAGTAAGGTCCCGGGACTAGCGGGTCCAAACCCCCGTCACTACGAGCAGTACTTC.

This rearrangement joins TRBV5-1 to TRBJ2-7, with TRBD1 matching over 10 bases. This CDR3 is built from 17 residues. Germline V gene sequence: CDR1 SGHRS, CDR2 YFSETQ. V was clipped by 2 bases and J by 3 bases; unmatched bases: 11. The DNA for the CDR3 is TGCGCCAGCAGCTTTTCGGCGGGGGGACAGGGGTGCTACGAGCAGTACTTC. Amino acid sequence: CASSFSAGGQGCYEQYF.

V and J are TRBV6-6 and TRBJ1-2, with 8 bases lining up with TRBD1. The CDR3 totals 14 residues. From germline, CDR1 is MNHNY and CDR2 SVGAGI (reference sequence). Trimming removed 0 bases from V and 8 bases from J; junction bases left unmatched: 5. CDR3 loop: CASSYSGQDVGYTF. CDR3 nucleotide sequence: TGTGCCAGCAGTTACTCGGGACAGGATGTAGGCTACACCTTC.

This clonotype is medium-sized (0.01 to 0.1%) by share. The genes are TRBV5-8 and TRBJ1-2; D is ambiguous. Germline V gene sequence: CDR1 SGHTS, CDR2 YDEGEE. The CDR3 has 11 amino acids. V was shortened by 4 bases and J by 12 bases, with 13 bases between the two germline ends. The CDR3 loop reads CASSAIPLNTF. CDR3 DNA sequence: TGTGCCAGCAGCGCTATCCCTCTAAACACCTTC.

There are many counts of this clonotype. The chain combines TRBV29-1 with TRBJ1-5; D not certain. The germline CDR1 and CDR2 sequences are SQVTM and ANQGSEA. Deletions cut 5 bases from V and 0 bases from J, with 8 bases between. CDR3 length equals 13 residues. DNA of the CDR3: TGCAGCGTTTCGACGGCTAGCAATCAGCCCCAGCATTTT. It specifies CSVSTASNQPQHF. The entire variable domain, with the rest obtained from reference TRBV29-1 and TRBJ1-5, is as follows: SAVISQKPSRDICQRGTSLTIQCQVDSQVTMMFWYRQQPGQSLTLIATANQGSEATYESGFVIDKFPISRPNLTFSTLTVSNMSPEDSSIYLCSVSTASNQPQHFGDGTRLSIL.

V is TRBV20-1 and J is TRBJ2-3; 9 nucleotides line up with TRBD2. Germline CDR1 DFQATT, CDR2 SNEGSKA (reference sequence). CDR3 length equals 17 residues. J gave up 1 base and V 3 bases, and 11 bases lay outside the gene matches. DNA for the CDR3: TGCAGTGCTAGGGCGATAACGGGGACTAGCCGCACAGATACGCAGTATTTT. It specifies CSARAITGTSRTDTQYF.

The V call is TRBV7-9, the J call TRBJ1-2; TRBD1 is a possible D gene (6 bases). Germline V gene data show CDR1 as SEHNR and CDR2 as FQNEAQ (reference sequence). The length of the CDR3 is 14 residues. V was shortened by 2 bases and J by 8 bases, with 15 bases between the two germline ends. CDR3 loop: CASSLLSGEGGYTF. The CDR3 coding sequence is TGTGCCAGCAGCTTACTTTCAGGGGAAGGGGGCTACACCTTC. Drawing the rest from reference TRBV7-9 and TRBJ1-2, the complete variable domain is DTGVSQNPRHKITKRGQNVTFRCDPISEHNRLYWYRQTLGQGPEFLTYFQNEAQLEKSRLLSDRFSAERPKGSFSTLEIQRTEQGDSAMYLCASSLLSGEGGYTFGSGTRLTVV.

The table lists this clonotype with many counts. The chain joins TRBV6-5 to TRBJ2-7; 10 bases agree with TRBD2. This CDR3 is built from 17 residues. V shed 7 bases and J 2 bases; nucleotides not matched to a gene: 14. Germline V gene lookup returns CDR1 MNHEY and CDR2 SVGAGI. For the CDR3, the DNA is TGTGCCAGCACTCGGATGAGCGGGGGGGCGTTCCCCTACGAGCAGTACTTC. Protein sequence: CASTRMSGGAFPYEQYF.

The rearrangement uses TRBV10-3 and TRBJ2-1; 9 positions agree with TRBD2. Unmatched junction bases numbered 9, after V lost 5 bases and J lost 1 base. The CDR3 runs 17 residues. The germline gives CDR1 ENHRY, CDR2 SYGVKD. CDR3 DNA: TGTGCCATCAGTCAGTACGAGACTAGCGGATCCTACAATGAGCAGTTCTTC. This translates into CAISQYETSGSYNEQFF.

DNA for the CDR3: TGCGCCAGCAGTTCCACACCCTCAGGTGGCGGATTCTATGGCTACACCTTC. Encoded protein: CASSSTPSGGGFYGYTF. The chain recombines TRBV5-1 with TRBJ1-2; D is unresolved. Trimming removed 5 bases at V and 4 bases at J, with 24 bases between. CDR1 and CDR2 (germline): SGHRS, YFSETQ. CDR3 length: 17 amino acids.